One and the same sample provided the 9 T cell receptor beta chains below, sequenced in a study of a mutant IDH1 vaccine in newly diagnosed glioma. TCRdb's copy holds only in-frame clones and misses some; the assay was immunoSEQ multiplex PCR. The sample includes tens of thousands of clones, about 83% seen only once; the top ten take approximately 7%. Time point of the sample: baseline, week 1 (first vaccination visit). Sample treatment: pre-vaccination baseline after standard-of-care therapy. Sample: PBMCs, taken from a glioma patient treated with radiotherapy, temozolomide or both. Receptors originate from a woman aged 45-60 years with glioma.

The chain is built from TRBV27 and TRBJ2-5, with 7 bases identical to TRBD2. CDR1 is MNHEY, CDR2 SMNVEV, per germline (reference sequence). The junction had 8 bases not matched to a gene; V was cut back by 5 bases and J by 2 bases. CDR3 length equals 15 residues. The CDR3 region is CASSPRWGGQETQYF. For the CDR3, the DNA is TGTGCCAGCAGTCCTAGGTGGGGGGGGCAAGAGACCCAGTACTTC.

CDR3: CASSYGAKGNTEAFF. CDR3 sequence (DNA): TGTGCCAGCAGTTACGGGGCGAAAGGGAACACTGAAGCTTTCTTT. This chain connects TRBV6-5 to TRBJ1-1, with TRBD1 as a possible D gene (5 bases). Germline CDR1 is MNHEY and CDR2 is SVGAGI. The CDR3 loop spans 15 amino acids. V gave up 2 bases and J gave up 1 base, with 11 bases separating them.

This chain joins TRBV11-3 and TRBJ1-5; tentative D call: TRBD1 (5 bases). Germline V gene sequence: CDR1 SGHNT, CDR2 YENEEA. This CDR3 has 14 residues. V lost 5 bases to trimming and J lost 7 bases, with 15 bases between them. CDR3 amino acids: CASSGTGGNQPQHF. The CDR3 region has the DNA TGTGCCAGCAGCGGGACGGGTGGGAACCAGCCCCAGCATTTT.

The chain is built from TRBV6-5 and TRBJ2-2; 7 positions agree with TRBD1. The germline V gene encodes CDR1 MNHEY and CDR2 SVGAGI. The CDR3 covers 16 residues. Unmatched junction bases numbered 4, after V lost 0 bases and J lost 3 bases. The CDR3 DNA reads TGTGCCAGCAGTTACTCTGAGGGGGCGGACACCGGGGAGCTGTTTTTT. Translating it yields CASSYSEGADTGELFF.

The gene calls are TRBV30 and TRBJ2-7; 7 bases are a match to TRBD1. The ends lost 2 bases at V and 0 bases at J; junction bases unmatched: 10. Germline lookup yields CDR1 GTSNPN and CDR2 SVGIG (reference sequence). This CDR3 is 16 amino acids long. DNA of the CDR3: TGTGCCTGGAGTAGAGGGGGCAGGGGCGTCTCCTACGAGCAGTACTTC. It specifies CAWSRGGRGVSYEQYF. The full variable domain, with the rest looked up from reference TRBV30 and TRBJ2-7, is SQTIHQWPATLVQPVGSPLSLECTVEGTSNPNLYWYRQAAGRGLQLLFYSVGIGQISSEVPQNLSASRPQDRQFILSSKKLLLSDSGFYLCAWSRGGRGVSYEQYFGPGTRLTVT.

This clone is a singleton in its sample. This rearrangement joins TRBV5-4 to TRBJ2-7, with D possibly matching TRBD1 (6 bases). V lost 0 bases and J lost 2, with 15 bases in between. This CDR3 spans 16 amino acids. Germline lookup yields CDR1 SGHNT and CDR2 YYREEE (reference sequence). The CDR3 sequence is CASSLGGVPGAYEQYF. The CDR3 DNA sequence: TGTGCCAGCAGCTTGGGGGGCGTGCCAGGGGCCTACGAGCAGTACTTC.

The chain has TRBV6-5 and TRBJ2-2; 11 bases align to TRBD1. The CDR3 spans 14 residues. CDR1 is MNHEY, CDR2 SVGAGI, per germline. Germline trimming cut 6 bases from V and 6 bases from J; bases unmatched to any gene: 3. The CDR3 here is CASRRTGGAGELFF. The CDR3 DNA follows: TGTGCCAGCAGGAGGACAGGGGGCGCCGGGGAGCTGTTTTTT.

V gene TRBV19 combines with J gene TRBJ1-5, with 9 positions matching TRBD1. J was trimmed by 5 bases and V by 2 bases; bases with no gene match: 7. CDR1 and CDR2 from the germline V gene are LNHDA and SQIVND (reference sequence). The CDR3 has 16 residues. The CDR3 sequence: CASSILSTGGYQPQHF. The CDR3 nucleotides are TGTGCCAGTAGTATATTATCAACAGGGGGCTATCAGCCCCAGCATTTT.

V gene TRBV19 combines with J gene TRBJ1-1; no reliable D call. The CDR3 is 13 residues long. V lost 5 bases, J lost 3 bases, and 10 bases lay in between. Germline-derived CDR1 and CDR2 are LNHDA and SQIVND (reference sequence). This chain's CDR3 is CASSLKRDTEAFF. Written as DNA, the CDR3 is TGTGCCAGTAGTCTAAAAAGGGACACTGAAGCTTTCTTT. The full variable domain, in which reference TRBV19 and TRBJ1-1 provide the parts outside the CDR3, is DGGITQSPKYLFRKEGQNVTLSCEQNLNHDAMYWYRQDPGQGLRLIYYSQIVNDFQKGDIAEGYSVSREKKESFPLTVTSAQKNPTAFYLCASSLKRDTEAFFGQGTRLTVV.